The 18 T cell receptor beta chains in this list originate from one sample, sequenced in a study of human T cells and chemical hapten exposure. Via MiXCR, TCRdb re-called the RACE reads, giving one row per CDR3 protein. The data contain about 30,000 distinct CDR3 sequences, less than 6% of them singletons. Time point of the sample: healthy volunteer bleed at 6 weeks. Someone pulled total RNA out of unfractionated whole blood. The sample was whole blood. These receptors came from a human donor in good health. Some clones in this sample may be carry-over from other donors' samples.

This clonotype was recorded many times. This chain connects TRBV7-9 to TRBJ2-2; tentative D call: TRBD1 (5 bases). V lost 7 bases and J lost 2, with 17 bases in between. CDR1 is SEHNR and CDR2 is FQNEAQ in the germline V gene (reference sequence). This CDR3 has 16 amino acids. CDR3 coding DNA: TGTGCCAGCACCGGGCAGGGAACATTTAACACCGGGGAGCTGTTTTTT. Amino acids: CASTGQGTFNTGELFF.

V gene TRBV12-3 or TRBV12-4 combines with J gene TRBJ2-3, with D possibly TRBD1 on 5 matching bases. V shed 6 bases and J shed 4 bases, with 14 bases lying between them. The CDR3 contains 14 residues. CDR3 DNA: TGTGCCAGCAGCCCACCAGGGCTCGCAGATACGCAGTATTTT. Encoded protein: CASSPPGLADTQYF.

This chain joins TRBV14 and TRBJ2-1; unclear D gene. The CDR3 length is 16 residues. The germline CDR1 and CDR2 sequences are SGHDN and FVKESK. V lost 3 bases to trimming and J lost 12 bases, with 24 bases between them. In nucleotides, the CDR3 is TGTGCCAGCAGCCAGGTTGGCGGCCCCCGCCCTAGAGGGCAGTTCTTC. It codes for CASSQVGGPRPRGQFF.

J is TRBJ2-3 and V is TRBV5-1; D gene uncertain. Germline CDR1 SGHRS, CDR2 YFSETQ. The V end lost 0 bases, the J end lost 2 bases, and 16 bases lay between the germline ends. The CDR3 loop spans 17 amino acids. CDR3 coding DNA: TGCGCCAGCAGCTTGGCCCCACAAGGTACAGCCACAGATACGCAGTATTTT. This sequence encodes CASSLAPQGTATDTQYF.

This clonotype was observed many times. The chain recombines TRBV29-1 with TRBJ2-5; 10 bases agree with TRBD1. Germline-derived CDR1 and CDR2 are SQVTM and ANQGSEA. The V and J ends lost 7 bases and 2 bases, in that order; junction bases with no gene match: 7. The CDR3 is 14 residues long. CDR3 loop: CSALDRGLQETQYF. The CDR3 DNA reads TGCAGCGCCCTCGACAGGGGGCTACAAGAGACCCAGTACTTC.

V usage is TRBV5-1 and J usage is TRBJ1-4, with D unclear. Germline V CDR1 and CDR2: SGHRS, YFSETQ. V gave up 1 base and J gave up 0 bases, with 16 bases separating them. CDR3 size: 18 residues. In nucleotides, the CDR3 is TGCGCCAGCAGCTTGCGGCCTACAATCGGTGCAACTAATGAAAAACTGTTTTTT. Its protein product is CASSLRPTIGATNEKLFF.

The gene calls are TRBV7-8 and TRBJ2-5; TRBD2 might be the D (5 bases). Looked up from germline, CDR1 is SGHVS and CDR2 is FQNEAQ. There are 15 residues in the CDR3. Trimming stripped 0 bases from V and 5 bases from J, with 13 bases between. CDR3 nucleotides: TGTGCCAGCAGCTTAGCGTTACTGGCGGGTGAGACCCAGTACTTC. Its protein product is CASSLALLAGETQYF.

This clonotype has a count of ten or more. The chain links TRBV20-1 to TRBJ2-2, with D possibly being TRBD1 (6 bases). The germline V and J ends were trimmed by 6 bases and 4 bases, with 18 bases remaining between them. This CDR3 is 15 amino acids long. The germline V gene has CDR1 DFQATT and CDR2 SNEGSKA (reference sequence). CDR3 sequence: CSAKMGDTATGELFF. CDR3 nucleotides: TGCAGTGCGAAGATGGGGGACACTGCCACCGGGGAGCTGTTTTTT.

This clonotype was seen more than once but under ten times. The chain carries TRBV12-3 or TRBV12-4 and TRBJ1-2; a weak D match, TRBD1 (5 bases). The CDR3 sequence is 12 residues long. V lost 6 bases, J lost 3 bases, and 8 bases lay in between. CDR3 amino acids: CASRQGDYGYTF. The DNA of the CDR3 is TGTGCCAGCAGGCAGGGCGACTATGGCTACACCTTC.

This clonotype has more than one count but fewer than ten. V usage is TRBV27 and J usage is TRBJ2-5; TRBD1 matches at 7 bases. Germline V CDR1 and CDR2: MNHEY, SMNVEV (reference sequence). CDR3 length equals 16 residues. V lost 6 bases to trimming and J lost 2 bases; unmatched junction nucleotides: 12. CDR3 loop: CASSPTQGIGQETQYF. CDR3 in DNA: TGTGCCAGCAGCCCTACACAGGGGATCGGACAAGAGACCCAGTACTTC.

This clonotype showed up many times. This chain joins TRBV7-8 and TRBJ2-5, with 11 bases lining up with TRBD1. J gave up 7 bases and V 5 bases, and 9 bases lay outside the gene matches. Germline CDR1 reads SGHVS; CDR2 reads FQNEAQ. This CDR3 contains 15 residues. CDR3 nucleotides: TGTGCCAGCAGCAGCCGGGACAGGGGGAGGGTGACCCAGTACTTC. Protein sequence: CASSSRDRGRVTQYF.

This clonotype occurred many times. This sequence joins TRBV20-1 and TRBJ2-1; D call uncertain. Germline assignment: CDR1 DFQATT and CDR2 SNEGSKA (reference sequence). Deletions cut 5 bases from V and 4 bases from J, with 15 bases between. The CDR3 is 14 amino acids. The CDR3 sequence: CSAGSPGSYNEQFF. CDR3 coding DNA: TGCAGTGCTGGGTCCCCTGGGTCATACAATGAGCAGTTCTTC.

This clonotype was observed many times. V gene TRBV4-1 combines with J gene TRBJ2-3, with D perhaps TRBD2 (7 bases). Germline CDR1 is MGHRA and CDR2 is YSYEKL. The CDR3 length is 18 residues. Trimming shortened V by 1 base and J by 3 bases, and 20 bases separated the two germline ends. This CDR3 reads CASSQVGEARGGTDTQYF. Here the CDR3 DNA reads TGCGCCAGCAGCCAAGTGGGGGAGGCCAGGGGAGGGACAGATACGCAGTATTTT.

This clonotype was picked up many times. CDR3 nucleotides: TGTGCCAGCAGCCAATACAGGGGGATCGATCAGCCCCAGCATTTT. Its protein is CASSQYRGIDQPQHF. This chain joins TRBV3-1 and TRBJ1-5, with 8 bases lining up with TRBD1. The germline V gene has CDR1 LGHDT and CDR2 YNNKEL (reference sequence). The length of the CDR3 is 15 residues. V was pared by 2 bases and J by 5 bases, with 5 bases of the junction left unmatched.

This clonotype was counted many times. The chain couples TRBV28 to TRBJ1-5; D not certain. The CDR3 covers 13 residues. The V and J ends lost 3 bases and 2 bases respectively, with 5 bases between them. In germline, CDR1 is MDHEN, CDR2 SYDVKM. The CDR3 DNA is TGTGCCAGCAGTTTGAGTGGCAATCAGCCCCAGCATTTT. This sequence encodes CASSLSGNQPQHF.

There are many counts of this clonotype. The chain couples TRBV5-1 to TRBJ2-5, with a tentative D call TRBD1 (6 bases). Per the germline V gene, CDR1 is SGHRS and CDR2 is YFSETQ. This CDR3 is built from 14 residues. Between the trimmed V and J ends, which lost 4 bases and 4 bases, there was a span of 14 bases. For the CDR3, the DNA is TGCGCCAGCAGCCTCGACAGGCCCTCAGAGACCCAGTACTTC. As protein: CASSLDRPSETQYF. The whole variable domain, remainder taken from reference TRBV5-1 and TRBJ2-5, is KAGVTQTPRYLIKTRGQQVTLSCSPISGHRSVSWYQQTPGQGLQFLFEYFSETQRNKGNFPGRFSGRQFSNSRSEMNVSTLELGDSALYLCASSLDRPSETQYFGPGTRLLVL.

At least ten counts were recorded for this clonotype. The genes are TRBV2 and TRBJ2-7; no firm D call. Germline V CDR1 and CDR2: SNHLY, FYNNEI. The CDR3 is 14 residues long. The V end was cut by 3 bases, the J end by 0 bases, with 9 bases between. The CDR3 bases are TGTGCCAGCAGTGAGGGCATAGGCTCCTACGAGCAGTACTTC. Amino acid sequence: CASSEGIGSYEQYF.

This clonotype has only a few counts. V gene TRBV6-1 combines with J gene TRBJ2-3, with TRBD2 as a possible D gene (7 bases). The CDR3 runs 15 residues. The germline V gene has CDR1 MNHNS and CDR2 SASEGT. V was shortened by 10 bases and J by 1 base, with 18 bases between the two germline ends. Here the CDR3 reads CANRRSGTRTDTQYF. As DNA, the CDR3 is TGTGCCAACCGGCGGAGCGGGACACGCACAGATACGCAGTATTTT.